Included here is one T cell receptor beta chain sequence, with context. The data derive from a study of blood T cell repertoires in COVID-19. Overall study context: Donors in the United States, Italy and Spain gave samples during acute or convalescent COVID-19. Nucleic acid was either cDNA or gDNA, and it came from T cells, B-cell-depleted T cells, or PBMCs.

The CDR3 runs 18 residues. CDR1 and CDR2 (germline): SNHLY, FYNNEI. J lost 4 bases, V lost 11 bases, and 19 bases had no gene match. Assay: immunoSEQ multiplex PCR; the TCRdb copy retains only in-frame clones and omits some. This sample has about 260,000 clones, with around 87% found just once. The TCR was taken from a woman aged 35 to 49 who had recovered from COVID-19. The chain uses TRBV2 and TRBJ2-2, with 10 bases aligning to TRBD1. Sequences were obtained from peripheral blood. CDR3 coding DNA: TGTGCCTCGGAGACCGGGACAGGGGTTGGTTGGGTCACCGGGGAGCTGTTTTTT. Translated, it gives CASETGTGVGWVTGELFF.